These 9 T cell receptor beta chains came from one sample sequenced in a study of T cell responses to AZD1222 COVID-19 vaccine. Sequenced by immunoSEQ multiplex PCR; TCRdb stores in-frame clones only, minus some. This table holds tens of thousands of clones, roughly 90% found once. Sequenced material: peripheral blood, taken on day 0 of AZD1222 vaccination. Every receptor here comes from an adult in good health.

This chain uses TRBV27 with TRBJ2-1, with 11 bases identical to TRBD1. Trimming removed 5 bases from V and 8 bases from J; junction bases left unmatched: 5. Germline V gives CDR1 MNHEY, CDR2 SMNVEV (reference sequence). The CDR3 covers 14 residues. The CDR3 nucleotides are TGTGCCAGCAGTCCCGGGACAGGGGGACATGAGCAGTTCTTC. This gives the protein CASSPGTGGHEQFF.

The CDR3 reads CASSRTSFEQYF. CDR3 DNA: TGTGCCAGCAGTCGGACTAGCTTTGAGCAGTACTTC. This chain connects TRBV28 to TRBJ2-7; 8 bases match TRBD2. Germline V gene lookup returns CDR1 MDHEN and CDR2 SYDVKM. After removal of 5 bases from V and 7 bases from J, the junction contained 4 bases not matched to a gene. CDR3 length: 12 amino acids.

The rearrangement joins TRBV9 to TRBJ1-5, with 8 positions matching TRBD1. This CDR3 spans 15 amino acids. The germline CDR1 and CDR2 sequences are SGDLS and YYNGEE. V dropped 4 bases and J dropped 4; count of bases not matched to a gene: 7. The CDR3 here is CASSPGQAPNQPQHF. As DNA, the CDR3 is TGTGCCAGCAGCCCGGGACAGGCTCCTAATCAGCCCCAGCATTTT. The variable domain in full, completed from reference TRBV9 and TRBJ1-5, reads DSGVTQTPKHLITATGQRVTLRCSPRSGDLSVYWYQQSLDQGLQFLIQYYNGEERAKGNILERFSAQQFPDLHSELNLSSLELGDSALYFCASSPGQAPNQPQHFGDGTRLSIL.

The rearrangement links TRBV24-1 to TRBJ2-5, with TRBD1 matching 7 bases. The junction had 5 bases not matched to a gene; V was cut back by 4 bases and J by 4 bases. The CDR3 length is 14 residues. Looked up from germline, CDR1 is KGHDR and CDR2 is SFDVKD. The CDR3 spells CATSDRRQGETQYF. CDR3 DNA: TGTGCCACCAGTGACCGACGACAGGGAGAGACCCAGTACTTC.

This clone was recorded only once. The chain carries TRBV21-1 and TRBJ2-1; the table's D gene call, TRBD2, was not cross checked with the DNA. TRBV21-1 is shown as a pseudogene. CDR3 length equals 13 residues. The CDR3 region has the DNA TGTGCCAGCAGCAAAGTATCGTCCCGTGAGCAGTTCTTC. Encoded protein: CASSKVSSREQFF.

V usage is TRBV7-2 and J usage is TRBJ2-7; D unresolved. Germline loops: CDR1 SGHTA, CDR2 FQGNSA. The germline V and J ends were trimmed by 0 bases and 1 base, with 10 bases remaining between them. The length of the CDR3 is 15 residues. The CDR3 spells CASSLAGSVSYEQYF. The CDR3 region has the DNA TGTGCCAGCAGCTTAGCCGGGTCCGTGTCCTACGAGCAGTACTTC.

This chain links TRBV7-2 with TRBJ2-5, with a weak D call TRBD1 (6 bases). The length of the CDR3 is 15 residues. V lost 0 bases and J 4 bases, leaving 12 bases between the germline ends. Per the germline V gene, CDR1 is SGHTA and CDR2 is FQGNSA. The CDR3 nucleotides are TGTGCCAGCAGCTTAGCGGGGGCAGGGATAGAGACCCAGTACTTC. Translation gives CASSLAGAGIETQYF. The full variable domain, completed using reference TRBV7-2 and TRBJ2-5, is GAGVSQSPSNKVTEKGKDVELRCDPISGHTALYWYRQSLGQGLEFLIYFQGNSAPDKSGLPSDRFSAERTGGSVSTLTIQRTQQEDSAVYLCASSLAGAGIETQYFGPGTRLLVL.

The chain links TRBV2 to TRBJ2-5; D possibly corresponds to TRBD1 (6 bases). Germline assignment: CDR1 SNHLY and CDR2 FYNNEI. This CDR3 comprises 14 residues. Trimming removed 4 bases at V and 4 bases at J, with 13 bases between. The CDR3 region has the DNA TGTGCCAGCAGTGTTAATGGCAGGGGAGAGACCCAGTACTTC. Its translation is CASSVNGRGETQYF.

This chain connects TRBV11-1 to TRBJ1-1; D call uncertain. The germline V gene encodes CDR1 SGHAT and CDR2 FQDESV (reference sequence). Deletions cut 4 bases from V and 0 bases from J, with 9 bases between. CDR3 size: 14 residues. The CDR3 protein is CASSSDGMNTEAFF. The CDR3 DNA follows: TGTGCCAGCAGCTCGGACGGCATGAACACTGAAGCTTTCTTT.